One TCR beta chain is described in this entry. At one boundary the junction diverges from the germline segment, which might be a read error. This sample was included in a study of blood T cell repertoires in COVID-19. The overall study: COVID-19 samples, acute and convalescent, were from the United States, Italy and Spain.

Here immunoSEQ multiplex PCR was the method, and the copy in TCRdb shows in-frame clones only, minus some. Of about 160,000 clones in the sample, around 80% are singletons; the top ten hold about 3.6%. Recruits, aged about 18 to 100 years, lived in 24 US areas. Sequenced material: PBMCs or T cells enriched from blood (not recorded which). This clonotype was sampled from a woman aged 50 to 60 in a cohort exposed to, infected with or recovered from COVID-19 (not recorded which).

CDR3 in DNA: TGTGCCAGTAAGGAGGTGGGGGACAGCTCTCGGGTCTTC. Translating gives CASKEVGDSSRVF. This chain links TRBV19 with TRBJ2-4; TRBD1 matches at 7 bases. The CDR3 extends over 13 amino acids. CDR1 is LNHDA, CDR2 SQIVND, per germline (reference sequence).